Below, 26 T cell receptor beta chains from the same sample are listed, as sequenced in a study of regulatory T cells in long-lasting Graves disease. Combining iRepertoire HTBI primers with Arm-PCR of CDR3 regions, the authors built TCR beta libraries. TCRdb re-called the multiplex PCR reads through MiXCR, storing one row per CDR3 protein. The sample includes hundreds of thousands of distinct CDR3 sequences, approximately 13% of them seen just once. This sample's time point: newly diagnosed GD, antithyroid drugs for less than 3 months. Following extraction of RNA from PBMCs, that RNA was used to make the TCR library. These sequences were also reported in another study, on T cells in Graves' hyperthyroidism and ophthalmopathy.

The input for sequencing was peripheral blood mononuclear cells (PBMCs), taken at new diagnosis, from a patient treated with antithyroid drugs. All receptors come from a man aged 25 to 45 with Graves disease.

This clonotype was observed at least ten times. This chain joins TRBV28 and TRBJ1-2; no definite D call. V was pared by 3 bases and J by 2 bases, with 10 bases between. The CDR3 totals 14 residues. Germline V gene data show CDR1 as MDHEN and CDR2 as SYDVKM. CDR3 sequence: CASSFIDINYGYTF. CDR3 DNA sequence: TGTGCCAGCAGTTTCATCGACATAAACTATGGCTACACCTTC.

This clonotype was picked up many times. CDR3 nucleotides: TGCGCCAGCAGCTTGGGAAACAGGGAGGGGCCTGAAGCTTTCTTT. Protein product: CASSLGNREGPEAFF. This chain connects TRBV5-1 to TRBJ1-1, with D perhaps TRBD1 (6 bases). V was trimmed by 0 bases and J by 6 bases, leaving 15 bases between them. CDR3 length: 15 residues. Germline-derived CDR1 and CDR2 are SGHRS and YFSETQ.

This clonotype was detected only a few times. The chain employs TRBV29-1 and TRBJ2-3; a weak D match, TRBD1 (7 bases). The V gene's germline CDR1 is SQVTM and CDR2 ANQGSEA. Trimming removed 7 bases from V and 2 bases from J, with 16 bases in between. The CDR3 spans 14 residues. The CDR3 sequence is CSGGGGEFTDTQYF. The CDR3 coding sequence is TGCAGCGGTGGAGGGGGCGAATTCACAGATACGCAGTATTTT.

This clonotype occurred many times. The chain employs TRBV12-5 and TRBJ1-5; a weak D match, TRBD1 (6 bases). Per the germline V gene, CDR1 is LGHNT and CDR2 is FRNRAP. Between the trimmed V and J ends, which lost 5 bases and 6 bases, there was a span of 20 bases. This CDR3 comprises 16 residues. The CDR3 loop reads CASGASGRLGGQPQHF. The CDR3 region has the DNA TGTGCTAGTGGTGCATCAGGCCGGTTAGGGGGTCAGCCCCAGCATTTT.

The gene calls are TRBV7-9 and TRBJ2-5; D is possibly TRBD1 or TRBD2 (5 bases each). Germline-derived CDR1 and CDR2 are SEHNR and FQNEAQ (reference sequence). V lost 6 bases, J lost 4 bases, and 12 bases lay in between. The CDR3 loop spans 13 amino acids. This chain's CDR3 is CASRWEGTETQYF. The CDR3 region has the DNA TGTGCCAGCAGGTGGGAAGGGACAGAGACCCAGTACTTC.

In its sample, this clonotype was seen many times. V gene TRBV3-1 combines with J gene TRBJ2-3; no clear D. Germline loops: CDR1 LGHDT, CDR2 YNNKEL (reference sequence). Between the trimmed V and J ends, which lost 0 bases and 0 bases, there was a span of 7 bases. There are 15 residues in the CDR3. CDR3 sequence reads: CASSQERLSTDTQYF. CDR3 DNA sequence: TGTGCCAGCAGCCAAGAGAGGTTAAGCACAGATACGCAGTATTTT.

This clonotype was recorded many times. The J gene is TRBJ1-1, the V gene TRBV11-2; unclear D gene. The V gene's germline CDR1 is SGHAT and CDR2 FQNNGV. Trimming removed 7 bases from V and 5 bases from J, with 14 bases in between. The CDR3 is 13 residues long. CDR3 protein: CASNSQVGTEAFF. CDR3 bases: TGTGCCAGCAACTCCCAAGTGGGAACTGAAGCTTTCTTT. Combining the CDR3 with reference TRBV11-2 and TRBJ1-1 gives the whole variable domain EAGVAQSPRYKIIEKRQSVAFWCNPISGHATLYWYQQILGQGPKLLIQFQNNGVVDDSQLPKDRFSAERLKGVDSTLKIQPAKLEDSAVYLCASNSQVGTEAFFGQGTRLTVV.

This clonotype was detected only a few times. The V and J genes are TRBV9 and TRBJ2-1, with D possibly TRBD2 on 6 matching bases. Germline V gene lookup returns CDR1 SGDLS and CDR2 YYNGEE. The germline V and J ends were trimmed by 2 bases and 0 bases, with 6 bases remaining between them. CDR3 size: 14 residues. CDR3 in DNA: TGTGCCAGCAGCGTTAGCGGCTCCTACAATGAGCAGTTCTTC. This gives the protein CASSVSGSYNEQFF.

The table lists this clonotype with many counts. The chain has TRBV29-1 and TRBJ2-1; D is undetermined. Germline lookup yields CDR1 SQVTM and CDR2 ANQGSEA. Trimming cost V 5 bases and J 2 bases, with 10 bases left between them. This CDR3 is 13 amino acids long. CDR3 DNA: TGCAGCGTTTACACGATAGCCTACAATGAGCAGTTCTTC. This codes for CSVYTIAYNEQFF.

Only a few counts were recorded for this clonotype. This chain's CDR3 is CAISENDRASEEGTEAFF. The CDR3 DNA sequence: TGTGCCATCAGTGAGAACGACAGGGCCTCCGAGGAAGGCACTGAAGCTTTCTTT. The chain uses TRBV10-3 and TRBJ1-1, with 7 positions matching TRBD1. The germline CDR1 and CDR2 sequences are ENHRY and SYGVKD. J lost 4 bases, V lost 2 bases, and 16 bases had no gene match. The length of the CDR3 is 18 residues.

This clonotype was seen many times. This chain connects TRBV6-5 to TRBJ1-6, with 9 bases aligning to TRBD1. V dropped 4 bases and J dropped 10; count of bases not matched to a gene: 8. Germline V CDR1 and CDR2: MNHEY, SVGAGI. The CDR3 spans 15 residues. The CDR3 region has the DNA TGTGCCAGCAGTTCGCCCGGGACAGGGAGGTCACCCCTCCACTTT. Translation: CASSSPGTGRSPLHF.

Concerning this clonotype itself: A single base separates this from a much larger clone, so it may be a read error. The chain carries TRBV20-1 and TRBJ2-7; TRBD2 is a possible D gene (5 bases). Between the trimmed V and J ends, which lost 1 base and 0 bases, there was a span of 16 bases. CDR3 length: 16 residues. The V gene's germline CDR1 is DFQATT and CDR2 SNEGSKA (reference sequence). The CDR3 region has the DNA TGCAGTGCTAGAGGATTAGAAATAGGGAGCTCCTACGAGCAGTACTTC. Translating gives CSARGLEIGSSYEQYF.

This clonotype was counted ten times or more. The J gene is TRBJ1-1, the V gene TRBV2, with D perhaps matching TRBD1 (6 bases). The V gene lost 2 bases and the J gene lost 7 bases, with 11 bases spanning the gap. The length of the CDR3 is 13 residues. Germline lookup yields CDR1 SNHLY and CDR2 FYNNEI. The CDR3 protein is CASSERGGDEAFF. CDR3 coding DNA: TGTGCCAGCAGTGAACGAGGGGGGGATGAAGCTTTCTTT.

This clonotype occurred many times. The chain employs TRBV12-3 or TRBV12-4 and TRBJ2-1; 8 bases map to TRBD2. This CDR3 comprises 15 residues. Germline trimming cut 2 bases from V and 2 bases from J; bases unmatched to any gene: 2. The CDR3 loop reads CASSLRAGAYNEQFF. As DNA, the CDR3 is TGTGCCAGCAGTTTACGAGCGGGGGCCTACAATGAGCAGTTCTTC.

The V gene is TRBV7-9, the J gene TRBJ1-3; 8 nucleotides agree with TRBD1. This CDR3 region has 15 residues. The germline V gene encodes CDR1 SEHNR and CDR2 FQNEAQ (reference sequence). After removal of 8 bases from V and 0 bases from J, the junction contained 6 bases not matched to a gene. The CDR3 spells CASSPQGGSGNTIYF. CDR3 in DNA: TGTGCCAGCTCACCACAGGGGGGCTCTGGAAACACCATATATTTT.

The CDR3 sequence: CASSLQATQYF. The CDR3, as DNA: TGTGCCAGCAGCCTCCAGGCCACGCAGTATTTT. The chain carries TRBV5-6 and TRBJ2-3; D uncertain. CDR1 SGHDT and CDR2 YYEEEE come from the germline V gene. V gave up 4 bases and J gave up 9 bases, with 9 bases separating them. There are 11 residues in the CDR3.

This clonotype was observed many times. The V gene is TRBV24-1, the J gene TRBJ2-3; D is ambiguous. Trimming removed 1 base from V and 4 bases from J, with 11 bases in between. Germline lookup yields CDR1 KGHDR and CDR2 SFDVKD. CDR3 length equals 15 residues. The CDR3 sequence is CATSDFGQSPDTQYF. Here the CDR3 DNA reads TGTGCCACCAGTGATTTTGGGCAGTCCCCAGATACGCAGTATTTT.

In this sample, this clonotype turned up many times. The rearrangement uses TRBV20-1 and TRBJ2-7, with D unresolved. Trimming removed 0 bases at V and 3 bases at J, with 12 bases between. The V gene's germline CDR1 is DFQATT and CDR2 SNEGSKA (reference sequence). The CDR3 covers 14 residues. The CDR3 loop reads CSARDRRWGYEQYF. The CDR3 DNA reads TGCAGTGCTAGAGATCGTCGATGGGGCTACGAGCAGTACTTC.

The chain links TRBV18 to TRBJ2-1; TRBD2 might be the D (6 bases). Germline V CDR1 and CDR2: KGHSH, LQKENI. Trimming took off 6 bases at V and 12 bases at J, with 18 bases between the two ends. This CDR3 comprises 13 residues. CDR3: CASSIGRRNGQFF. DNA for the CDR3: TGTGCCAGCTCCATTGGGAGGAGGAACGGGCAGTTCTTC. The full variable domain, rest sourced from reference TRBV18 and TRBJ2-1, is NAGVMQNPRHLVRRRGQEARLRCSPMKGHSHVYWYRQLPEEGLKFMVYLQKENIIDESGMPKERFSAEFPKEGPSILRIQQVVRGDSAAYFCASSIGRRNGQFFGPGTRLTVL.

Ten or more counts support this clonotype. The chain links TRBV12-5 to TRBJ2-1, with D hard to call. With 1 base removed from V and 7 bases from J, the gap between germline ends came to 8 bases. The CDR3 runs 13 residues. Germline-derived CDR1 and CDR2 are LGHNT and FRNRAP. CDR3 protein: CASGLGVPNEQFF. Here the CDR3 DNA reads TGTGCTAGTGGTTTGGGGGTCCCTAATGAGCAGTTCTTC. Full variable domain (missing parts from reference TRBV12-5 and TRBJ2-1): DARVTQTPRHKVTEMGQEVTMRCQPILGHNTVFWYRQTMMQGLELLAYFRNRAPLDDSGMPKDRFSAEMPDATLATLKIQPSEPRDSAVYFCASGLGVPNEQFFGPGTRLTVL.

V and J are TRBV19 and TRBJ2-3; 10 bases line up with TRBD2. CDR1 is LNHDA, CDR2 SQIVND, per germline (reference sequence). Unmatched junction bases numbered 13, after V lost 4 bases and J lost 6 bases. This CDR3 spans 17 amino acids. The CDR3 nucleotides are TGTGCCAGTAGTAAGGGCGGGGAGCGGGAGGGCCCGGATACGCAGTATTTT. Encoded protein: CASSKGGEREGPDTQYF. Together with reference TRBV19 and TRBJ2-3, the CDR3 gives the full variable domain: DGGITQSPKYLFRKEGQNVTLSCEQNLNHDAMYWYRQDPGQGLRLIYYSQIVNDFQKGDIAEGYSVSREKKESFPLTVTSAQKNPTAFYLCASSKGGEREGPDTQYFGPGTRLTVL.

The table lists this clonotype with a few counts. The chain is built from TRBV5-1 and TRBJ2-1; TRBD1 aligns across 7 bases. With V trimmed by 5 bases and J by 0 bases, 5 bases remained unmatched. Germline-derived CDR1 and CDR2 are SGHRS and YFSETQ. This CDR3 has 15 amino acids. The CDR3 DNA reads TGCGCCAGCAGGCAGGGACAGAGCTCCTACAATGAGCAGTTCTTC. Translation gives CASRQGQSSYNEQFF.

The rearrangement links TRBV7-6 to TRBJ1-6; D is perhaps TRBD1 (5 bases). The CDR3 runs to 16 residues. Germline CDR1 SGHVS, CDR2 FNYEAQ. The ends were cut back, 1 base at V and 6 bases at J, with 13 bases in the middle. The CDR3 sequence: CASSLGPREGNSPLHF. CDR3 sequence (DNA): TGTGCCAGCAGCTTAGGACCCAGGGAGGGTAATTCACCCCTCCACTTT.

This sequence joins TRBV29-1 and TRBJ2-1, with a weak D call TRBD2 (5 bases). CDR1 SQVTM and CDR2 ANQGSEA come from the germline V gene. The CDR3 sequence is 15 residues long. Deletions cut 3 bases from V and 10 bases from J, with 22 bases between. Written as DNA, the CDR3 is TGCAGCGTTGATAGCGAGATGGGGTGGGCCTCAGAGCAGTTCTTC. Residues: CSVDSEMGWASEQFF.

This clonotype was detected many times. The chain couples TRBV5-1 to TRBJ2-2, with 9 bases aligning to TRBD2. The CDR3 totals 15 residues. The J segment lost 7 bases and the V segment lost 7 bases, leaving 11 bases of the junction unmatched. In germline, CDR1 is SGHRS, CDR2 YFSETQ. The CDR3 bases are TGCGCCAGCCGTGTTAGCGGGAGTAGTGACGGGGAGCTGTTTTTT. Translating gives CASRVSGSSDGELFF.

This clonotype was seen repeatedly, ten times or more. J is TRBJ2-3 and V is TRBV6-1, with TRBD1 matching over 9 bases. Trimming removed 6 bases from V and 3 bases from J; junction bases left unmatched: 1. Looked up from germline, CDR1 is MNHNS and CDR2 is SASEGT. The CDR3 length is 13 residues. CDR3 DNA: TGTGCCAGCAGGACAGGGGGAACAGATACGCAGTATTTT. Translating gives CASRTGGTDTQYF.